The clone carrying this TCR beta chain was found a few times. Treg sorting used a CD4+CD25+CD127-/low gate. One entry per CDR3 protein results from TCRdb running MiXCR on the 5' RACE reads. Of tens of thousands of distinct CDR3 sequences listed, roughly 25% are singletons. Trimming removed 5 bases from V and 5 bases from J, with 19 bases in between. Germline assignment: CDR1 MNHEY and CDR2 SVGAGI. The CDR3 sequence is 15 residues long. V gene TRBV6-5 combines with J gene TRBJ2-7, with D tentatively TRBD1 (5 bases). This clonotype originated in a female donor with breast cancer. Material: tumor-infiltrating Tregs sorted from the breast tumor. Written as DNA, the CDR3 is TGTGCCAGCAGTAGACTCCTCGCAGGGCTCAACGAGCAGTACTTC. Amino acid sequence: CASSRLLAGLNEQYF.